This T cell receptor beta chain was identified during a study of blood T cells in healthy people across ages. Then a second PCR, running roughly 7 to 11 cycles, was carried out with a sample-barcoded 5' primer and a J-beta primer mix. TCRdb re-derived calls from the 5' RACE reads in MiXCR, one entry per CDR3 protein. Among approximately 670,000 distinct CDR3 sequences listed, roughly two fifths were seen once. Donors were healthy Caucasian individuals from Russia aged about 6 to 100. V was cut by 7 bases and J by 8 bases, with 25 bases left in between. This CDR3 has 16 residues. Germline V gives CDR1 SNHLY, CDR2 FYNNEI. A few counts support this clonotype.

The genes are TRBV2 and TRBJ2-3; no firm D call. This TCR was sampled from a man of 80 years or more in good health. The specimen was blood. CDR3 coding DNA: TGTGCCAGCACGGATGACCCGGGTCTTCGGATAAGTACGCAGTATTTT. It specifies CASTDDPGLRISTQYF.